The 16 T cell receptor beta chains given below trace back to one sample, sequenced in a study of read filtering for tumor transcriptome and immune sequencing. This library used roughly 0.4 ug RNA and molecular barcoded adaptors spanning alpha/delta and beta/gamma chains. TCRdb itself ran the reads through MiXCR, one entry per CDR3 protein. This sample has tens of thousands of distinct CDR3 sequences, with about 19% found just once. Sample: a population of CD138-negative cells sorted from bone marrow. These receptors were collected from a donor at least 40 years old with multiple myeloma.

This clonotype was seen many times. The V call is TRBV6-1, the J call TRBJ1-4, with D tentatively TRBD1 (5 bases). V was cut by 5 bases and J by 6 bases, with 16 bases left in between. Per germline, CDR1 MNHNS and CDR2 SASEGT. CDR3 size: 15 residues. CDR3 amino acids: CASSPLRGRDEKLFF. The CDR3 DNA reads TGTGCCAGCAGTCCACTAAGGGGTCGAGATGAAAAACTGTTTTTT.

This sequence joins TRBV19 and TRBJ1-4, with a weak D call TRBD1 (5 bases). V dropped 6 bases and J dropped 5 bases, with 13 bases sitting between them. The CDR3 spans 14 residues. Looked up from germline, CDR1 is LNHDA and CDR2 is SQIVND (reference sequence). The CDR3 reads CASSRLEGNEKLFF. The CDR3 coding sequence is TGTGCCAGTAGCCGATTGGAGGGGAATGAAAAACTGTTTTTT.

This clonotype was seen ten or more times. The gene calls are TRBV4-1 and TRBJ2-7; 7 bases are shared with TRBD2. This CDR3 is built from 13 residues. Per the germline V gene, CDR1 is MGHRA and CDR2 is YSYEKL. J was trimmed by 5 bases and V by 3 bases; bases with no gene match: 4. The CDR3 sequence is CASSQGLNDEQYF. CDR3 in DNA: TGCGCCAGCAGCCAGGGACTAAATGACGAGCAGTACTTC.

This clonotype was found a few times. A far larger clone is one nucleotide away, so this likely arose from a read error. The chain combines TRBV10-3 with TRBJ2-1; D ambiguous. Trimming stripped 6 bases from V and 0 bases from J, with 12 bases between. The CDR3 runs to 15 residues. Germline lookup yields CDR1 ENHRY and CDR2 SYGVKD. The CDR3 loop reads CAIRGIESSYNEQFF. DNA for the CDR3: TGTGCCATCAGGGGTATCGAGAGCTCCTACAATGAGCAGTTCTTC.

The DNA of the CDR3 is TGTGCCTGGAGTCCACCCGGGAGGACCCAGTACTTC. Its protein product is CAWSPPGRTQYF. The gene calls are TRBV30 and TRBJ2-5, with a possible D match to TRBD2 (6 bases). This CDR3 has 12 amino acids. V was cut by 2 bases and J by 7 bases, with 11 bases left in between. From germline, CDR1 is GTSNPN and CDR2 SVGIG (reference sequence).

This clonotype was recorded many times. The DNA of the CDR3 is TGTGCCAGCAGCCCCCGGGAGGGCGCCACAGATACGCAGTATTTT. It codes for CASSPREGATDTQYF. The V call is TRBV7-6, the J call TRBJ2-3, with 8 nucleotides matching TRBD2. Germline V gene sequence: CDR1 SGHVS, CDR2 FNYEAQ. CDR3 length equals 15 residues. The ends lost 5 bases at V and 2 bases at J; junction bases unmatched: 6.

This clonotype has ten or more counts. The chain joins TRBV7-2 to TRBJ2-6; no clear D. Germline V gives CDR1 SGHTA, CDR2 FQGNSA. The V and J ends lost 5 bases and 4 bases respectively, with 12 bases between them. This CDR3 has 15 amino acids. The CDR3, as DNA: TGTGCCAGCAGCCCCTCTAGATCCGGGGCCAACGTCCTGACTTTC. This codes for CASSPSRSGANVLTF.

The DNA for the CDR3 is TGCAGTGCTATGGCCTCCGAGACCCAGTACTTC. Translating gives CSAMASETQYF. This chain uses TRBV20-1 with TRBJ2-5; the D is unclear. Trimming took off 4 bases at V and 5 bases at J, with 8 bases between the two ends. The CDR3 totals 11 residues. Germline assignment: CDR1 DFQATT and CDR2 SNEGSKA (reference sequence).

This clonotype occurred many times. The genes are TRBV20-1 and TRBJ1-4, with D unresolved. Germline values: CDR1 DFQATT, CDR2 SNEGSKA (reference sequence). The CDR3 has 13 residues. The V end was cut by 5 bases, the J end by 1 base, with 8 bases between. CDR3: CSAEGKTNEKLFF. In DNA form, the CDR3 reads TGCAGTGCTGAGGGAAAAACTAATGAAAAACTGTTTTTT.

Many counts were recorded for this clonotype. CDR3 region: CASSFQGGTEAFF. Here the CDR3 DNA reads TGTGCCAGCAGCTTCCAGGGAGGCACTGAAGCTTTCTTT. This rearrangement joins TRBV7-2 to TRBJ1-1; D is possibly TRBD1 (5 bases). Trimming removed 3 bases from V and 4 bases from J, with 9 bases in between. The length of the CDR3 is 13 residues. Per germline, CDR1 SGHTA and CDR2 FQGNSA.

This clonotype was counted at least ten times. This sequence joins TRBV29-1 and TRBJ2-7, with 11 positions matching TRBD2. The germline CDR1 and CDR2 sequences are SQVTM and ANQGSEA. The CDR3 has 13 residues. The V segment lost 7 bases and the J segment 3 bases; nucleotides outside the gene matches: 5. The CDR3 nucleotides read TGCAGCGGACGGACTAGCGGGCACTACGAGCAGTACTTC. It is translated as CSGRTSGHYEQYF.

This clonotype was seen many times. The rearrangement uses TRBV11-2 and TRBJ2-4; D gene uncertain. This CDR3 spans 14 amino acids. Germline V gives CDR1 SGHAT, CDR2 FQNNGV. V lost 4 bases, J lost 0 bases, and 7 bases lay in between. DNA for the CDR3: TGTGCCAGCAGCTCACGATTAGCCAAAAACATTCAGTACTTC. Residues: CASSSRLAKNIQYF.

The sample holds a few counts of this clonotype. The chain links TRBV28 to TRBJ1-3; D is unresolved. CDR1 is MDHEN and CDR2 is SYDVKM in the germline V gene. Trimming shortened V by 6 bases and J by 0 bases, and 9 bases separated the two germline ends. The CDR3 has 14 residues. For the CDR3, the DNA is TGTGCCAGCAGGACACGGAGCTCTGGAAACACCATATATTTT. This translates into CASRTRSSGNTIYF.

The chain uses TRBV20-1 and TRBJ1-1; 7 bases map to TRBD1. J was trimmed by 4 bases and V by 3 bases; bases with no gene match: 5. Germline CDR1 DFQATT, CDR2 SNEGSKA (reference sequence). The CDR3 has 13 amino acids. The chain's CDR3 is CSASRRGRTEAFF. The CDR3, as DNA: TGCAGTGCTAGTAGGAGGGGGCGCACTGAAGCTTTCTTT.

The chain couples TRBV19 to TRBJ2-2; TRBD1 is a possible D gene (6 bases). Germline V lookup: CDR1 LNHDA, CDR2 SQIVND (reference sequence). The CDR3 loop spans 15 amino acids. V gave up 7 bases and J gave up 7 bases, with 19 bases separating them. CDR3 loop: CASIPGQQVGGELFF. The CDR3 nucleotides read TGTGCCAGTATCCCTGGACAGCAGGTCGGCGGGGAGCTGTTTTTT.

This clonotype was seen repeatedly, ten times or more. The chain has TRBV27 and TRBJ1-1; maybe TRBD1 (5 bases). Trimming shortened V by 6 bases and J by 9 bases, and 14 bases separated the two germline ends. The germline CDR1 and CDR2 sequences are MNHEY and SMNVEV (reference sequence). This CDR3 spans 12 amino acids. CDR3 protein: CASRRLQGKAFF. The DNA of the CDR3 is TGTGCCAGCAGGAGGCTCCAGGGAAAAGCTTTCTTT.